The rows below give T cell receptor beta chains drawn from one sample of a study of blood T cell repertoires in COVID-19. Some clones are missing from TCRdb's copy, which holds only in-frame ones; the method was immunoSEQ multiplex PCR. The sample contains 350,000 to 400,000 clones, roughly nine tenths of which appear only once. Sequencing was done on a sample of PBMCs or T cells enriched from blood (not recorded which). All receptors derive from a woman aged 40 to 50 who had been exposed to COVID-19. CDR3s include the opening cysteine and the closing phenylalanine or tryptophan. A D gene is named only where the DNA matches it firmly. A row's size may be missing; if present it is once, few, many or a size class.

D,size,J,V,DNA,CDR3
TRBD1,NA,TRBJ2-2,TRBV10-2,TGCGCCAGCAAGAAAGGGACAGGGAACACCGGGGAGCTGTTTTTT,CASKKGTGNTGELFF
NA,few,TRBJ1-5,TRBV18,TGTGCCAGCTCACCAGAATTTTCAGGGGCGCGGGGGCAGCCCCAGCATTTT,CASSPEFSGARGQPQHF
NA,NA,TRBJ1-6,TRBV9,TGTGCCAGCAGCGTAGCGGACACCCTGAGCTCCTATAATTCACCCCTCCACTTT,CASSVADTLSSYNSPLHF
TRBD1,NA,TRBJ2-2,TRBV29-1,TGCAGCGTTGCCGGGACAGGGGCGAACACCGGGGAGCTGTTTTTT,CSVAGTGANTGELFF
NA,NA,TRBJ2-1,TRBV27,TGTGCCAGCAGTTTATTTGGCCGTGAGCAGTTCTTC,CASSLFGREQFF
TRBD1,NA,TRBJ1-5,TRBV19,TGTGCCAGTAGTCCCGAAGACAGGGGAGGCAATCAGCCCCAGCATTTT,CASSPEDRGGNQPQHF
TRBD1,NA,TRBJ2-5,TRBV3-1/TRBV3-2,TGTGCCAGCAGCCGCTTGGGACAGGGGGCGAGGGAGACCCAGTACTTC,CASSRLGQGARETQYF
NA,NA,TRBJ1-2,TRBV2,TGTGCCAGCAGCCTCAGGGGAGGGAATGGCTACACCTTC,CASSLRGGNGYTF
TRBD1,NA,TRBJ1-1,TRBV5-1,TGCGCCAGCAGCTTGGAAGGGGGCTATGGGACTGAAGCTTTCTTT,CASSLEGGYGTEAFF
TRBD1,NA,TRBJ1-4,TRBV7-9,TGTGCCAGCAGTACAGGGAGGATTAACAGGGGGCGAGAAAAACTGTTTTTT,CASSTGRINRGREKLFF
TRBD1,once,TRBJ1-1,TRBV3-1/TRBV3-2,TGTGCCAGCAGCCAACGACAGGGGAGGCCTGAAGCTTTCTTT,CASSQRQGRPEAFF
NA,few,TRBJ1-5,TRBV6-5,TGTGCCAGCAGTCTCCGGGACACCCAACAGCCCCAGCATTTT,CASSLRDTQQPQHF
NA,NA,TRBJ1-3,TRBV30,TGTGCCTGGTCCCGACGAGGAGGAAACACCATATATTTT,CAWSRRGGNTIYF
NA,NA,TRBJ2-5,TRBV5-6,TGTGCCAGCAGCTTACAGGGTGGGAAAGAGACCCAGTACTTC,CASSLQGGKETQYF
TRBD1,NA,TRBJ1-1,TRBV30,TGTGCCTGGAGTGTAAGACAGGGGGTTCATAGGGAAGCTTTCTTT,CAWSVRQGVHREAFF
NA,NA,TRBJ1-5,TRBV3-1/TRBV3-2,TGTGCCAGCAGCCAAGATCTGCCGGGGAGCAATCAGCCCCAGCATTTT,CASSQDLPGSNQPQHF
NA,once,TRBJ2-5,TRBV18,TGTGCCAGCTCACCTACGGCGGGACTGGGACAAGAGACCCAGTACTTC,CASSPTAGLGQETQYF